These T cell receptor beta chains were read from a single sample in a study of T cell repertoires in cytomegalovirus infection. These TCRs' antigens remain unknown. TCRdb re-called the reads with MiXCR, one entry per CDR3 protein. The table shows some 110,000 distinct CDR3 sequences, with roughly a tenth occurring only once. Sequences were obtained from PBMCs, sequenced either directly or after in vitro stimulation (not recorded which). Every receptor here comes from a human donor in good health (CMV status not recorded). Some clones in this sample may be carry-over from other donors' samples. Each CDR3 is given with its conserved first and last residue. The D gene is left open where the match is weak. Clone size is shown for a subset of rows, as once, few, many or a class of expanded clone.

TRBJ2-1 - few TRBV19 TGTGCCAGCCACCTCGGGAGAAACTACAATGAGCAGTTCTTC CASHLGRNYNEQFF
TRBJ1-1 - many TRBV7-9 TGTGCCAGCAGCCTAGACACCCGTGAAGCTTTCTTT CASSLDTREAFF
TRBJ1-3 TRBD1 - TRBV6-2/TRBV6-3 TGTGCCGGGAGAAGACAGGGCTCTGGAAACACCATATATTTT CAGRRQGSGNTIYF
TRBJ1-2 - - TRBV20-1 TGCAGTGCTAGGGTGAGAACCTATGGCTACACCTTC CSARVRTYGYTF
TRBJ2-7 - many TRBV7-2 TGTGCCAGCAGCTTACCGGGACAAGCCTCCTACGAGCAGTACTTC CASSLPGQASYEQYF
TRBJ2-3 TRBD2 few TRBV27 TGTGCCAGCAGATTTAGCGGGGCGAAAATCCTTAGCACAGATACGCAGTATTTT CASRFSGAKILSTDTQYF
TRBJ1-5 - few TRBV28 TGTGCCATCTCCGAGGGGGGGGTTCAGCCCCAGCATTTT CAISEGGVQPQHF
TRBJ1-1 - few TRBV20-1 TGCAGTGCTAGGGCGGGGGGAGGGGGCACTGAAGCTTTCTTT CSARAGGGGTEAFF
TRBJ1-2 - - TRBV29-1 TGCAGCGTTGATGAGGGATATGGCTACACCTTC CSVDEGYGYTF
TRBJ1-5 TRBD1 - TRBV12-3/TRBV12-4 TGTGCCAGCAGTTTATCAGGGGGCGCGTATAATCAGCCCCAGCATTTT CASSLSGGAYNQPQHF
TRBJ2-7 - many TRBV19 TGTGCCAGTAGTATAAGGTCCTACGAGCAGTACTTC CASSIRSYEQYF
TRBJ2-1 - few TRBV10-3 TGTGCCATCAGTGAGTCGACGGGAGTCTCCTACAATGAGCAGTTCTTC CAISESTGVSYNEQFF
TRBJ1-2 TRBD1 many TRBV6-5 TGTGCCAGCAGTTACTCCACAGGGGGAGGCTACACCTTC CASSYSTGGGYTF
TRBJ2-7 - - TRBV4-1 TGCGCCAGCAGCCAAGGACTCGGGGCGGGATCAGCTTACGAGCAGTACTTC CASSQGLGAGSAYEQYF
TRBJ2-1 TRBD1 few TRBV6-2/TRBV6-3 TGTGCCAGCAGTTGGGGGACAGGGTACAATGAGCAGTTCTTC CASSWGTGYNEQFF
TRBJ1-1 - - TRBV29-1 TGCAGCGTGGGGGGGCAGGCGGTTGGCACTGAAGCTTTCTTT CSVGGQAVGTEAFF
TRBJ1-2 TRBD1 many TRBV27 TGTGCCAGCAGTCCCTATCGGACAGGGGAGAATTATGGCTACACCTTC CASSPYRTGENYGYTF
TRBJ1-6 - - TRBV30 TGTGCCTGGAGTGGCAAGAGCTCCTATAATTCACCCCTCCACTTT CAWSGKSSYNSPLHF
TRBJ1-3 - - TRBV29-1 TGCAGCGCGATTAACAGGGATTCGACGGGAAACACCATATATTTT CSAINRDSTGNTIYF
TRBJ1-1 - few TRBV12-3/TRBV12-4 TGTGCCAGCAGAAAGGACACCCCGAACACTGAAGCTTTCTTT CASRKDTPNTEAFF
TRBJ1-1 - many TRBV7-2 TGTGCCAGCAGCGAATCGGGGGCGAGTAACACTGAAGCTTTCTTT CASSESGASNTEAFF
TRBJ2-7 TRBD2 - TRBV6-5 TGTGCCAGCAGTTACACGGGACTAGCCAACGACGAGCAGTACTTC CASSYTGLANDEQYF
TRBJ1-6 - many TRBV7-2 TGTGCCAGCAGCTTGATCGGTTCGAATTCACCCCTCCACTTT CASSLIGSNSPLHF
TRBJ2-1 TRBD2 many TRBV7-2 TGTGCCAGCAGCTTAGGACTAGCGATCTACAATGAGCAGTTCTTC CASSLGLAIYNEQFF
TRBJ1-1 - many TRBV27 TGTGCCAGCAGTAAACGGGGGGGAGAAGCTTTCTTT CASSKRGGEAFF
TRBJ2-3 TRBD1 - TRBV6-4 TGTGCCAGCAAAGGGGACAGATACACAGATACGCAGTATTTT CASKGDRYTDTQYF
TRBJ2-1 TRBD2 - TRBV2 TGTGCCAGCAGTGACCTCCCCGGGACTAGCGGGAGAAAGGAGCAGTTCTTC CASSDLPGTSGRKEQFF
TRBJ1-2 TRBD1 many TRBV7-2 TGTGCCAGCAGCTTAGGGATCTCGGGACAGGGGGTTGGCACCTTC CASSLGISGQGVGTF
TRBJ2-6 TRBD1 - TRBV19 TGTGCCAGTAGTATTACTGCCGGGACAGTCGTAGGTGGGGCCAACGTCCTGACTTTC CASSITAGTVVGGANVLTF
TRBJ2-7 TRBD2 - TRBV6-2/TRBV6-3 TGTGCCAGCATGTTTGCGGGAGTCGGAGAGCAGTACTTC CASMFAGVGEQYF
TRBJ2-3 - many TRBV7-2 TGTGCCAGCAGCTACGCCGGGACAACTAGCACAGATACGCAGTATTTT CASSYAGTTSTDTQYF
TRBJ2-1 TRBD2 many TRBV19 TGTGCCAGTAGCGCCACTAGCGGGACACTCAATGAGCAGTTCTTC CASSATSGTLNEQFF
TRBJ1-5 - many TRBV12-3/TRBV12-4 TGTGCCAGCAGTTCAGGGACCCGCGTAGGGGGTCAGCCCCAGCATTTT CASSSGTRVGGQPQHF
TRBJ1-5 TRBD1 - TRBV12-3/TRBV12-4 TGTGCCGGCAGTTTGGGGGAAACAGGGGGAAATCAGCCCCAGCATTTT CAGSLGETGGNQPQHF
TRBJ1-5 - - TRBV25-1 TGTGCCAGCAGTGTGGCCGGGACATCGAATCAGCCCCAGCATTTT CASSVAGTSNQPQHF
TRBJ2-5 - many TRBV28 TGTGCCAGCAGTTTAGGGCGACCCCCGGAGACCCAGTACTTC CASSLGRPPETQYF
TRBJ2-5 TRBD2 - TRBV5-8 TGTGCCAGCAGCTTTTTAGCGGGAGGTGGAGAGACCCAGTACTTC CASSFLAGGGETQYF
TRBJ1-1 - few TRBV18 TGTGCCAGCTCACCTCTCGCCGGGACGATGAACACTGAAGCTTTCTTT CASSPLAGTMNTEAFF
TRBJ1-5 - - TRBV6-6 TGTGCCAGCAGTTACGTAATGGCCGCCGGGAATCAGCCCCAGCATTTT CASSYVMAAGNQPQHF
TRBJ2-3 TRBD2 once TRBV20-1 TGCAGTGCTGGACCAGTCGGGGGGATGACGCAGTATTTT CSAGPVGGMTQYF
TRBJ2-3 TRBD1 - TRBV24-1 TGTGCCGTCGAGGGGGCTAGCACAGATACGCAGTATTTT CAVEGASTDTQYF
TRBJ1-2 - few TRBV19 TGTGCCAGTAGCTACTTGGGCTATGGCTACACCTTC CASSYLGYGYTF